This T cell receptor beta chain originates from a study of cytomegalovirus exposure and HLA in healthy donors (dated by TCRdb to 2017 to 2019). Regarding the complete study: An earlier analysis of about 530 of the donors reported over 250 Gb of sequence data and 117 million unique TCR beta sequences obtained from about 179 million T cells. Approximately 300 gigabases of sequencing data and tens of millions of unique TCR sequences were included in an early release covering around 650 HLA-typed donors. Of the roughly 400 genotyped donors, roughly 85% fell in the genetic ancestry cluster associated with self-reported Caucasian donors. The study was designed to test whether signatures of past pathogen exposure could be identified by cataloging public T cell receptors. The study used immunosequencing to profile the T cell repertoires of 670 or so subjects and linked those repertoires to cytomegalovirus serostatus. A separate validation cohort of about 110 different subjects was used in addition to the approximately 670-subject first cohort. To predict cytomegalovirus infection status, the study combined high-throughput TCR immunosequencing, statistical association of individual TCRs with disease status, and machine learning. In a later analysis, previously published TCR beta repertoires from several hundred donors were re-analyzed and high-resolution HLA genotyping was added so that TCR occurrence patterns could be studied. Rather than using new phenotypic data, the later analysis identified candidate immune exposures from TCR beta sequences and from how often those sequences occurred across donors. To decide whether each TCR beta V gene segment behaved as functional or pseudogenic, an earlier analysis of some 600 of the donors relied on high-throughput TCR beta sequencing. Alongside the repertoire data, information on donor age, sex, ethnicity and CMV serostatus was compiled. In a later genetic analysis, genome-wide SNP genotypes for about 65% of the roughly 700 donors were used, and that subset was treated as a discovery cohort. All discovery cohort repertoires had been generated on a single sequencing platform. Class I and class II HLA loci were covered by the typing at four-digit resolution. Typing coverage varied by locus: roughly 620-640 donors for A, B, C, DRB1 and DQB1; roughly 520 for DQA1; nearly 610 for DPA1; around 450 for DPB1. Four to six DR-DQ haplotypes were handled as single units for association and clustering, since linkage in the cohort was strong. Across around 400 genotyped donors of the cohort, an average of roughly 230,000 unique TCR beta nucleotide sequences per donor were sequenced, and approximately 19% of those sequences were non-productive. The study at large found these results: A group of highly shared sequence variants was considered likely to be a technical artifact of the sequencing pipeline. Because counts were too low, 15 or so rarely observed V segments, including chromosome 9 orphons, were excluded from the earlier analysis of around 590 of the donors. In a later analysis, the rate of TCR association differed among HLA loci, with DRB1 alleles having the most associated TCRs and HLA-C alleles having the fewest. Linkage disequilibrium might explain the correlated functional status among segregating V segments, but an unknown experimental factor could not be excluded. Sequencing depth was assumed to be roughly uniform across donors in the presence/absence analyses, though that assumption may not hold. A later analysis associated 15,000 to 20,000 TCR beta sequences with specific HLA alleles at a false discovery rate of 0.05. The only immune exposure information available for the cohort was CMV serostatus. HLA typing was unavailable for some donors at each locus, so association tests used only the typed subset. According to a later genetic analysis, donors in an Asian-associated ancestry cluster had fewer N-insertions in productive TCRs than the approximately 710-donor mean. A later analysis reported that several top co-occurrence clusters appeared linked to parvovirus B19, influenza, CMV and Epstein-Barr virus. In a later analysis, most CMV-associated TCR beta chains were found to appear HLA-restricted, with HLA associations seemingly driven largely by CMV exposure. In this cohort, only TCR beta chains were sequenced, and detectable features were limited by the absence of alpha or paired-chain data. The authors suggested that the approach could potentially be generalized to other disease states and immunological phenotypes. In the study, some 160 TCR beta chains were listed as associated with cytomegalovirus. V-gene and J-gene trimming of TCR beta chains was associated with a missense DCLRE1C variant in a later genetic analysis, and the association was replicated in an independent cohort. Some IMGT-functional V segments, including TRBV6-2 and TRBV6-3, could not be told apart with the 87-base-pair reads, so those segments were excluded. A further reported finding was that TCR beta sequences accurately predicted the HLA-A and HLA-B alleles for most subjects in the first cohort. Broadly in line with IMGT annotations, most TCR beta V segments showed up in productive rearrangements about 90% or about 30% of the time in an earlier analysis of 587 of the donors. In vitro tests confirmed that a few of the cytomegalovirus-associated TCR beta chains recognize cytomegalovirus antigens. Most TCR sequences were seen in very few donors, while some public TCRs were found in many individuals. The classifier was reported to diagnose cytomegalovirus status with high specificity and sensitivity in both the original and validation cohorts. Compared with equally common non-associated chains, HLA-associated TCR beta chains in a later analysis were more clonally expanded and had lower generation probabilities. When HLA alleles, especially DR and DQ, strongly co-occurred, TCR associations were difficult to assign to individual alleles.

Comment on this clone: What antigen it recognizes has not been identified. Base qualities are not recorded, but no much larger clone differs from it by a single base.

The cysteine opens and the phenylalanine closes a CDR3 of 13 amino acids. The sequence is cut down to CDR3 DNA, 39 bases in frame from base 1. CDR1 and CDR2 are read off the germline V gene as SGHAT and FQNNGV. V is cut by 5 bases and J by 5 bases, and the space between the germline ends is 13 bases. Receptors were amplified or captured by the immunoSEQ multiplex PCR assay. The multiplex PCR relied on a mix of 60 forward primers for TCR Vbeta segments and 13 reverse primers for TCR Jbeta segments. A multiplex PCR assay on genomic DNA amplified the CDR3 region of rearranged TCR beta genes. Amplified TCR beta libraries were sequenced as 87-base-pair reads on the Illumina HiSeq System. Turning to the authors' computational methods: Across the roughly 700 repertoires, a later analysis counted approximately 83 million unique TCR beta chains, roughly 11 million of which were shared by at least two donors. Raw reads were error-corrected and collapsed into unique sequences with a nearest-neighbor algorithm that merged closely related sequences to remove PCR and sequencing errors. To assign V, D and J gene segments, CDR3 sequences were aligned to IMGT reference sequences. Each retained sequence needed at least a six-nucleotide match to both a V gene segment and a J gene segment. Rearrangements were classified as productive when the CDR3 lacked stop codons and remained in frame with V and J, and all other rearrangements were classified as non-productive. CDR3 was defined according to IMGT convention as the region running from the second conserved V-encoded cysteine to the conserved J-encoded phenylalanine. In an earlier analysis of approximately 590 of the donors, sequences lacking an unambiguous match to a single V gene segment were excluded. An earlier analysis of fewer than 750 of the donors called V segments functional above 56.7% productive rearrangements and segregating when the between-donor standard deviation exceeded 5%. A statistical classification framework was built for diagnosing cytomegalovirus status from the catalog of TCR beta chain sequences. In a later analysis, V and J genes were assigned by comparing TCR nucleotide sequences against IMGT/GENE-DB human TR gene sequences. Using the TCRdist pipeline, a later analysis assigned CDR3 sequences along with most-parsimonious VDJ recombination scenarios. In a later analysis, every TCR beta chain was defined by the combination of its CDR3 amino acid sequence and its V-gene family, and reads without a unique V-gene family were dropped. A later analysis removed 592 highly shared, low-generation-probability nucleotide sequences to deal with suspected cross-contamination and a sequencing artifact. A later analysis calculated a clonal expansion index for each public chain from normalized within-repertoire ranks of inferred template counts. A later analysis computed generation probabilities with a VDJ recombination model fitted to out-of-frame rearrangements, and checked the results against IGoR. In a later analysis, hypergeometric tests were used to score TCR-TCR, TCR-HLA and TCR-CMV co-occurrence, with a repertoire-size bias correction applied to TCR pairs. False discovery rates were estimated in a later analysis by permuting HLA or CMV assignments 20 times. A later analysis grouped co-occurring TCRs with DBSCAN, adding TCRdist sequence similarity when clustering within HLA-allele-positive subsets. Repertoires with fewer than 30,000 or more than 120,000 public chains, plus five repertoires with anomalous nucleotide sharing, were excluded from co-occurrence clustering. TCRdb retrieved this table from immuneACCESS and kept in-frame rearrangements only. Not all clones are present; in checked studies, unresolved V genes account for under half, and no reason is known for the remainder. From that table come the V and J calls and clone size; the DNA was used to work out D and trimming. The sample contains some 210,000 clones, around 81% of them found a single time. Together, the top ten hold approximately 10% of the sample.

The cohort consisted of some 730 healthy bone marrow donors. All cohort members were sampled while nominally healthy, although unrecorded immune exposures were likely present. The donor tested CMV seropositive, placing the donor among the approximately 290 seropositive members of the cohort. A peripheral blood sample was provided by each donor, and peripheral blood mononuclear cells were used for TCR beta sequencing. The Qiagen DNeasy Blood Extraction Kit was used to extract genomic DNA from the blood cell samples. This TCR derives from a woman in her forties or fifties in good health and CMV-seropositive. The chain couples TRBV11-2 to TRBJ2-7, with no D gene named confidently. The sequencing input was PBMCs. The nucleotide sequence is TGTGCCAGCAGCCTTACCTCACACCACGAGCAGTACTTC. It translates to CASSLTSHHEQYF.